This paragraph reports one T cell receptor beta chain. Its antigen has not been determined. No base qualities exist here, and no much larger clone lies one base off it. The data are from a study of cytomegalovirus exposure and HLA in healthy donors (dated by TCRdb to the late 2010s). Turning to the overall study: According to an earlier analysis of around 600 of the donors, roughly 180 million T cells yielded 100 million or so unique TCR beta sequences and 276 Gb of sequence data. About 310 gigabases of sequencing data and roughly 90 million unique TCR sequences were included in an early release covering several hundred HLA-typed donors. The genetic ancestry cluster associated with self-reported Caucasian donors included around four fifths of the 300 to 450 genotyped donors. The study aimed to test whether cataloging public T cell receptors could reveal signatures of past pathogen exposure. The study used immunosequencing to profile the T cell repertoires of under 700 subjects and linked those repertoires to cytomegalovirus serostatus. A separate validation cohort of roughly 130 different subjects was used in addition to the approximately 670-subject first cohort. To predict cytomegalovirus infection status, the study brought together high-throughput TCR immunosequencing, statistical association of individual TCRs with disease status, and machine learning. A later analysis re-analyzed previously published TCR beta repertoires from 500 to 700 donors and added high-resolution HLA genotyping to study TCR occurrence patterns. The later analysis used no new phenotypic data to find candidate immune exposures, relying instead on TCR beta sequences and their occurrence across donors. To decide whether each TCR beta V gene segment behaved as functional or pseudogenic, an earlier analysis of 587 of the donors relied on high-throughput TCR beta sequencing. Donor age, sex, ethnicity and CMV serostatus were compiled together with the repertoire data. A later genetic analysis used genome-wide SNP genotypes for about 60% of the roughly 700 donors, treating that subset as a discovery cohort. All discovery cohort repertoires had been generated on a single sequencing platform. Class I and class II HLA loci were covered by the typing at four-digit resolution. The number of typed donors differed by locus: about 620-640 for A, B, C, DRB1 and DQB1; roughly 510 for DQA1; over 600 for DPA1; and about 450 for DPB1. Several DR-DQ haplotypes were treated as single units for association and clustering because of strong linkage in the cohort. Among 300 to 450 genotyped donors of the cohort, an average of approximately 240,000 unique TCR beta nucleotide sequences were sequenced per donor, around a sixth of them non-productive.

The library was produced with the immunoSEQ multiplex PCR assay. The multiplex PCR relied on a mix of 60 forward primers for TCR Vbeta segments and 13 reverse primers for TCR Jbeta segments. The CDR3 region of rearranged TCR beta genes was amplified from genomic DNA by a multiplex PCR assay. On the Illumina HiSeq System, the amplified TCR beta libraries were sequenced as 87-base-pair reads. The paper's processing steps were these. A later analysis counted tens of millions of unique TCR beta chains across the 650 to 800 repertoires, and 10 million to 12 million of these chains were shared by at least two donors. A nearest-neighbor algorithm error-corrected the raw reads and collapsed the reads into unique sequences, merging closely related sequences to remove PCR and sequencing errors. To assign V, D and J gene segments, CDR3 sequences were aligned to IMGT reference sequences. For a sequence to be retained, a match of at least six nucleotides was required to both a V gene segment and a J gene segment. A rearrangement was called productive if the CDR3 had no stop codons and remained in frame with V and J, and every other rearrangement was called non-productive. Following IMGT convention, CDR3 was defined as the stretch from the second conserved V-encoded cysteine up to the conserved J-encoded phenylalanine. Sequences without an unambiguous match to a single V gene segment were excluded from the earlier analysis of several hundred of the donors. In an earlier analysis of several hundred of the donors, V segments were called functional above 56.7% productive rearrangements and were called segregating when the between-donor standard deviation exceeded 5%. A statistical classification framework was built to diagnose cytomegalovirus status from the catalog of TCR beta chain sequences. In a later analysis, V and J genes were assigned by comparing TCR nucleotide sequences against IMGT/GENE-DB human TR gene sequences. The TCRdist pipeline was used in a later analysis to assign CDR3 sequences and most-parsimonious VDJ recombination scenarios. In a later analysis, every TCR beta chain was defined by the combination of its CDR3 amino acid sequence and its V-gene family, and reads without a unique V-gene family were dropped. In a later analysis, several hundred highly shared, low-generation-probability nucleotide sequences were removed to address suspected cross-contamination and a sequencing artifact. In a later analysis, a clonal expansion index was calculated for each public chain from normalized within-repertoire ranks of inferred template counts. In a later analysis, generation probabilities were computed with a VDJ recombination model fitted to out-of-frame rearrangements, and the resulting probabilities were checked against IGoR. Hypergeometric tests were used in a later analysis to score TCR-TCR, TCR-HLA and TCR-CMV co-occurrence, with a repertoire-size bias correction applied to the TCR pairs. To estimate false discovery rates, a later analysis permuted the HLA or CMV assignments 20 times. In a later analysis, co-occurring TCRs were grouped with DBSCAN, and TCRdist sequence similarity was added when clustering was performed within HLA-allele-positive subsets. Co-occurrence clustering excluded repertoires with fewer than 30,000 or more than 120,000 public chains, plus five with anomalous nucleotide sharing. TCRdb holds this immuneACCESS table with in-frame rearrangements only. Some clones are missing; in checked studies, unresolved V genes explain under half, and the rest has no known cause. V and J calls and clone size are as listed in that table; D and trimming were resolved from the DNA. This sample is represented by 200,000 or so clones; over 70% of them were singletons. The biggest ten clones account for around 1.9% of the sample.

The cohort comprised some 700 healthy bone marrow donors. All cohort members were sampled while nominally healthy, although unrecorded immune exposures were likely present. The donor was CMV seropositive and belonged to the group of about 290 seropositive cohort members. Every donor gave a peripheral blood sample, and the peripheral blood mononuclear cells from that sample were used for TCR beta sequencing. The Qiagen DNeasy Blood Extraction Kit was used to extract genomic DNA from the blood cell samples. What the authors observed across the whole study: In a later analysis, about 16,000 TCR beta sequences were associated with specific HLA alleles at a false discovery rate of 0.05. In both the original and validation cohorts, the classifier was reported to diagnose cytomegalovirus status with high specificity and sensitivity. A later analysis found that HLA-associated TCR beta chains were more clonally expanded and had lower generation probabilities than equally common non-associated chains. Because HLA typing was missing for some donors at each locus, association tests included only the typed subset. In vitro tests confirmed that three of the cytomegalovirus-associated TCR beta chains recognize cytomegalovirus antigens. Because counts were too low, about 18 rarely observed V segments, including chromosome 9 orphons, were excluded from the earlier analysis of several hundred of the donors. The only immune exposure information available for the cohort was CMV serostatus. Strong co-occurrence of HLA alleles, especially DR and DQ, made assigning TCR associations to individual alleles difficult. In a later analysis, several top co-occurrence clusters were reported to appear linked to parvovirus B19, influenza, CMV and Epstein-Barr virus. While some public TCRs were present in many individuals, most TCR sequences turned up only very rarely across donors. The authors suggested that the approach could potentially be generalized to other disease states and immunological phenotypes. A cluster of highly shared sequence variants was judged likely to be a technical artifact of the sequencing pipeline. The 87-base-pair reads could not distinguish some IMGT-functional V segments, including TRBV6-2 and TRBV6-3, so those segments were excluded. This cohort had only TCR beta chains sequenced, and the lack of alpha or paired-chain data limited which features could be detected. A later genetic analysis associated a missense DCLRE1C variant with V-gene and J-gene trimming of TCR beta chains, and an independent cohort replicated the association. A further reported finding was that TCR beta sequences accurately predicted the HLA-A and HLA-B alleles for most subjects in the first cohort. According to a later genetic analysis, donors in an Asian-associated ancestry cluster had fewer N-insertions in productive TCRs than the approximately 630-donor mean. Correlated functional status among segregating V segments might reflect linkage disequilibrium, but an unknown experimental factor could not be ruled out. Sequencing depth was assumed to be roughly uniform across donors in the presence/absence analyses, though that assumption may not hold. According to a later analysis, TCR association rates differed among HLA loci, with DRB1 alleles showing the most associated TCRs and HLA-C alleles showing the fewest. A total of 150 to 200 TCR beta chains were listed by the study as associated with cytomegalovirus. According to a later analysis, most CMV-associated TCR beta chains appeared to be HLA-restricted, and the HLA associations seemed to be driven largely by CMV exposure. An earlier analysis of around 540 of the donors showed that most TCR beta V segments appeared in productive rearrangements either about 87% or about 30% of the time, which broadly matched IMGT annotations.

From V the trimming removes 5 bases and from J it removes 2 bases, while the gene matches leave 10 bases of the junction unaccounted for. The CDR3 starts with the cysteine, ends with the phenylalanine, and has 16 residues. Only the CDR3 DNA stays, 48 bases, in frame from base 1. As encoded in the germline V gene, CDR1 is WSHSY while CDR2 is SAAADI. The sequencing input was PBMCs. The rearranged chain carries TRBV10-2 and TRBJ2-5; a stretch of 8 junction bases matches TRBD1. The source is a woman younger than 30 in good health and CMV-seropositive. This receptor has the CDR3 CASSPQPGGFQETQYF. The sequenced DNA is TGCGCCAGCAGTCCTCAGCCAGGGGGCTTTCAAGAGACCCAGTACTTC.